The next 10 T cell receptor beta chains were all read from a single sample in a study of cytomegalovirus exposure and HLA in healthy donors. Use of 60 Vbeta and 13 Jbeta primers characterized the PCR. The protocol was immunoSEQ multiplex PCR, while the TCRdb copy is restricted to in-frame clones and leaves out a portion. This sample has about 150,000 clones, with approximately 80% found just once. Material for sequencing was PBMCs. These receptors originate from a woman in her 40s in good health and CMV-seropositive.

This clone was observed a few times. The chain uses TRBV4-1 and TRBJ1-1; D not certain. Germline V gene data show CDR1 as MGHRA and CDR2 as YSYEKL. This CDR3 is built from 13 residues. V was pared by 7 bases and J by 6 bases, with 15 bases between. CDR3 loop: CASTPGLLAEAFF. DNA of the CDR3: TGCGCCAGCACCCCGGGGTTACTCGCTGAAGCTTTCTTT.

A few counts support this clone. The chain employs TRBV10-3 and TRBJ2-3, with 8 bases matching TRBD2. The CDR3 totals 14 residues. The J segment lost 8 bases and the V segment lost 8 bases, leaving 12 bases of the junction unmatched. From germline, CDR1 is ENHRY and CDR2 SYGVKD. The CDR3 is CAIWDQRGRGTQYF. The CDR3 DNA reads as TGTGCCATCTGGGACCAGCGGGGGCGCGGTACGCAGTATTTT.

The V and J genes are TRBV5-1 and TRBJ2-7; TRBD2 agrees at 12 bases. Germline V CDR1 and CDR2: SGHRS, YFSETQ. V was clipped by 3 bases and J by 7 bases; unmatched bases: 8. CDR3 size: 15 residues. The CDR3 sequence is CASSSEPGLAGEQYF. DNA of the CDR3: TGCGCCAGCAGCTCCGAACCGGGACTAGCGGGTGAGCAGTACTTC.

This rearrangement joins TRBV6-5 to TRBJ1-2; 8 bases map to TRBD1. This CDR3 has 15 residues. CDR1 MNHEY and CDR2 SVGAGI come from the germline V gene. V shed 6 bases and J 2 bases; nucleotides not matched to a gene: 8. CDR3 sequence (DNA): TGTGCCAGCAGCGGAGACAGGGGATTGAACTATGGCTACACCTTC. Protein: CASSGDRGLNYGYTF.

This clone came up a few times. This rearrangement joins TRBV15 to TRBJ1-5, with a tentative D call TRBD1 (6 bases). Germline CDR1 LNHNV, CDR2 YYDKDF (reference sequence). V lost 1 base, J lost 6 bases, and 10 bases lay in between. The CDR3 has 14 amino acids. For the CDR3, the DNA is TGTGCCACCAGCAGAGCAGGGGCCTTTCAGCCCCAGCATTTT. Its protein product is CATSRAGAFQPQHF.

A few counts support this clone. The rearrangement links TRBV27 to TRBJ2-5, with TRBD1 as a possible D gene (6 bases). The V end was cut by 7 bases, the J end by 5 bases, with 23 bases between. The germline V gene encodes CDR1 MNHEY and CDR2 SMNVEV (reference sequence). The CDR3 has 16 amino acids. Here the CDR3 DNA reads TGTGCCAGCATCCGAAGGGGGACCGGGGATTCGGAGACCCAGTACTTC. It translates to CASIRRGTGDSETQYF.

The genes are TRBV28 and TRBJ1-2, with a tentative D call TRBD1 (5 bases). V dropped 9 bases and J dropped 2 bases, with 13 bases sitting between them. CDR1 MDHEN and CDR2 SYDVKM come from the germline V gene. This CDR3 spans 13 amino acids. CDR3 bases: TGTGCCAGTCAGGCCGGGGGAAACTATGGCTACACCTTC. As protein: CASQAGGNYGYTF.

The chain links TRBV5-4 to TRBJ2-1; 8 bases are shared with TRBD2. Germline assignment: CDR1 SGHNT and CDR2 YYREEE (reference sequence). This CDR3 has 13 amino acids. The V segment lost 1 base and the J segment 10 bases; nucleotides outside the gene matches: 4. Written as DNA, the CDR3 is TGTGCCAGCAGCTTGTTGCGGGGGGTCGAGCAGTTCTTC. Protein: CASSLLRGVEQFF.

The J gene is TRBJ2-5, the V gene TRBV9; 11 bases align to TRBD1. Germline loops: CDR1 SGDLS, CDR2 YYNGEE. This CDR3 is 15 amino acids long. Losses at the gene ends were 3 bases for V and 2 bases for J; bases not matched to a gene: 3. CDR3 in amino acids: CASSGDRGRQETQYF. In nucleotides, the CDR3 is TGTGCCAGCAGCGGGGACAGGGGGAGACAAGAGACCCAGTACTTC. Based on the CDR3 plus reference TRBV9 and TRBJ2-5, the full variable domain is DSGVTQTPKHLITATGQRVTLRCSPRSGDLSVYWYQQSLDQGLQFLIQYYNGEERAKGNILERFSAQQFPDLHSELNLSSLELGDSALYFCASSGDRGRQETQYFGPGTRLLVL.

CDR3 sequence: CASSLTSGTDTQYF. The CDR3 coding sequence is TGTGCCAGCAGCCTGACTAGCGGGACAGATACGCAGTATTTT. V usage is TRBV6-5 and J usage is TRBJ2-3; TRBD2 aligns across 10 bases. V dropped 6 bases and J dropped 3; count of bases not matched to a gene: 3. Germline values: CDR1 MNHEY, CDR2 SVGAGI. The CDR3 length is 14 residues.